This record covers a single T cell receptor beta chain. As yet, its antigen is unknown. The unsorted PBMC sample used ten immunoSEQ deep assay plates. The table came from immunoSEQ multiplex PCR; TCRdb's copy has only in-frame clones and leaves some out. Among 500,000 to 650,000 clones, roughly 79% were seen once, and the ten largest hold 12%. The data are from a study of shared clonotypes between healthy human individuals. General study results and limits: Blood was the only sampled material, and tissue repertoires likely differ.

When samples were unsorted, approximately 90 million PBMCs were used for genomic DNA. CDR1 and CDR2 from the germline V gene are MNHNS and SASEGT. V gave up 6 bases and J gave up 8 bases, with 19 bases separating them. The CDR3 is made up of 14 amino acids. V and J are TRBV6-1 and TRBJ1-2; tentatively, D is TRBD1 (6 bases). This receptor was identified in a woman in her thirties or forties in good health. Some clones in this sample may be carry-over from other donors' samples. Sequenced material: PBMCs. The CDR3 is CASRFLGGYMGYTF. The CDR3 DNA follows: TGTGCCAGCAGATTCCTGGGGGGCTATATGGGCTACACCTTC.